This T cell receptor (beta chain) was sequenced during a study of Ad26.COV2.S vaccination and SARS-CoV-2 variants. Points from the study as a whole: People given the vaccine had a wider spike-specific TCR breadth than placebo recipients did.

Noted treatment: around 19 received Ad26.COV2.S at low or high dose, single or two shots; roughly five received placebo; per-sample allocation not given. Day 63 after the first injection of vaccine or placebo was the sampling time. Donation came from an adult in Boston who was aged 18-55 years. Participants' vaccine, an Ad26 vector, delivered Wuhan-strain SARS-CoV-2 spike. This clone was observed once. The antigen is unknown. CDR1 SGHRS and CDR2 YFSETQ come from the germline V gene. This CDR3 spans 13 amino acids. The germline V and J ends were trimmed by 4 bases and 1 base, with 8 bases remaining between them. Produced via immunoSEQ multiplex PCR; TCRdb's table is partial and in-frame only. The repertoire holds about 450,000 clones, with roughly 89% as singletons.

This rearrangement joins TRBV5-1 to TRBJ2-5; no definite D call. The origin of this receptor is a person aged 18 to 65 who received the Ad26.COV2.S COVID-19 vaccine or a placebo. Sequencing was performed on peripheral blood, taken in a trial of Ad26.COV2.S vaccine versus placebo. The CDR3 DNA reads as TGCGCCAGCAGCCCCACAGCCCAAGAGACCCAGTACTTC. It yields the protein CASSPTAQETQYF.